The present T cell receptor (beta chain) was sequenced within a study of blood T cell repertoires in COVID-19. Overall study context: The study drew acute and convalescent COVID-19 samples from the United States, Italy and Spain. Sources were T cells, B-cell-depleted T cells, or PBMCs; the material itself was cDNA or gDNA.

The V and J ends lost 1 base and 5 bases, in that order; junction bases with no gene match: 9. Germline CDR1 SEHNR, CDR2 FQNEAQ (reference sequence). The CDR3 is made up of 16 amino acids. This clone was seen only once. Per the study methods: Amplifying reference gene primers gave estimates of nucleated cell counts. This table comes from immunoSEQ multiplex PCR, and its TCRdb copy is limited to in-frame clones, with some not included. The V and J calls and the clone size are those of that table, but D and trimming were determined from the DNA. The repertoire holds under 300,000 clones, around 83% seen once, with roughly 12% in the top ten.

The sequenced sample consisted of peripheral blood. The chain uses TRBV7-9 and TRBJ2-5; 8 nucleotides agree with TRBD2. The source of this sequence is a woman aged 55-69 years with active or convalescent COVID-19. For the CDR3, the DNA is TGTGCCAGCAGCTTAGGCCAGCGGGGGCAGTGGGAGACCCAGTACTTC. Its protein product is CASSLGQRGQWETQYF. The variable domain in full, with the rest retrieved from reference TRBV7-9 and TRBJ2-5, is DTGVSQNPRHKITKRGQNVTFRCDPISEHNRLYWYRQTLGQGPEFLTYFQNEAQLEKSRLLSDRFSAERPKGSFSTLEIQRTEQGDSAMYLCASSLGQRGQWETQYFGPGTRLLVL.